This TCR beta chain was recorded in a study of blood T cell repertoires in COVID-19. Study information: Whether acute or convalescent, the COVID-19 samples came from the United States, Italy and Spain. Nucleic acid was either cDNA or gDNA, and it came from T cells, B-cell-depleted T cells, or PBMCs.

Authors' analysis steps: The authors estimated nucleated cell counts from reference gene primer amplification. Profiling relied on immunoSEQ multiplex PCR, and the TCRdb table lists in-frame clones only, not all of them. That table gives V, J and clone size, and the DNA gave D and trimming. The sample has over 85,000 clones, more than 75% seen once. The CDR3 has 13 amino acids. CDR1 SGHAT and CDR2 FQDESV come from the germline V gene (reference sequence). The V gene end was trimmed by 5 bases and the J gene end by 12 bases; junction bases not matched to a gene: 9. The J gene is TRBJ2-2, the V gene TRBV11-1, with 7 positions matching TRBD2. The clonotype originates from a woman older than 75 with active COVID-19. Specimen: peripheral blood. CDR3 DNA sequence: TGTGCCAGCAGCGCGGCGGGAGTCCGACAGCTGTTTTTT. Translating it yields CASSAAGVRQLFF.